Listed here are 26 T cell receptor beta chains from one sample, sequenced in a study of cytomegalovirus exposure and HLA in healthy donors. The PCR had 60 Vbeta and 13 Jbeta primers. The table came from immunoSEQ multiplex PCR; TCRdb's copy has only in-frame clones and leaves some out. The sample contains 130,000 to 150,000 clones, 75% to 90% of which appear only once. Sequencing was carried out using PBMCs. Receptors were obtained from a woman aged 25 to 39 in good health and CMV-seronegative.

This clone was detected only a few times. This sequence joins TRBV5-5 and TRBJ1-4; 10 bases align to TRBD1. The CDR3 has 15 amino acids. Looked up from germline, CDR1 is SGHKS and CDR2 is YYEKEE (reference sequence). With 3 bases clipped from V and 7 bases from J, the junction kept 6 bases outside the gene matches. The CDR3 nucleotides are TGTGCCAGCAGCTCCCTGACAGGGGGCGCTGAAAAACTGTTTTTT. Translating it yields CASSSLTGGAEKLFF.

This chain joins TRBV4-3 and TRBJ1-2; 7 positions agree with TRBD1. This CDR3 comprises 15 residues. The germline gives CDR1 LGHNA, CDR2 YSLEER. The V gene end was trimmed by 0 bases and the J gene end by 7 bases; junction bases not matched to a gene: 8. The CDR3 bases are TGCGCCAGCAGCCAAGAAACAGGGGCCCATTTTGGCTACACCTTC. Its translation is CASSQETGAHFGYTF.

The rearrangement links TRBV2 to TRBJ2-3; a weak D match, TRBD2 (5 bases). This CDR3 comprises 15 residues. CDR1 is SNHLY, CDR2 FYNNEI, per germline. V dropped 8 bases and J dropped 3 bases, with 18 bases sitting between them. DNA for the CDR3: TGTGCCAGCTGGAGCGGCTATCAGTTTACAGATACGCAGTATTTT. Its translation: CASWSGYQFTDTQYF.

V and J are TRBV18 and TRBJ2-5; perhaps TRBD1 as D (6 bases). Per the germline V gene, CDR1 is KGHSH and CDR2 is LQKENI. V was clipped by 5 bases and J by 2 bases, with 18 bases between them. The CDR3 totals 16 residues. Here the CDR3 reads CASSSLMAGVQETQYF. CDR3 bases: TGTGCCAGCTCATCACTCATGGCAGGGGTTCAAGAGACCCAGTACTTC.

This chain links TRBV5-1 with TRBJ2-3, with D hard to call. The CDR3 is 18 amino acids. Germline CDR1 and CDR2: SGHRS and YFSETQ. The germline V and J ends were trimmed by 0 bases and 0 bases, with 17 bases remaining between them. DNA for the CDR3: TGCGCCAGCAGCTTGGACGCTGGAGCGCCTCTAAGCACAGATACGCAGTATTTT. It is translated as CASSLDAGAPLSTDTQYF.

This clone was observed a single time. The chain carries TRBV4-1 and TRBJ2-3; weak D call: TRBD2 (6 bases). The CDR3 has 15 residues. V was trimmed by 4 bases and J by 4 bases, leaving 15 bases between them. CDR1 and CDR2 (germline): MGHRA, YSYEKL. CDR3 nucleotide sequence: TGCGCCAGCAGCCTGCGTGAGGTAGCGGCAGATACGCAGTATTTT. This translates into CASSLREVAADTQYF.

The rearrangement uses TRBV19 and TRBJ2-3; 10 bases map to TRBD2. This CDR3 comprises 16 residues. Germline CDR1 reads LNHDA; CDR2 reads SQIVND (reference sequence). The V gene end was trimmed by 7 bases and the J gene end by 2 bases; junction bases not matched to a gene: 9. The CDR3 loop reads CASTRGAGGATDTQYF. In DNA, the CDR3 is TGTGCCAGTACGAGGGGAGCGGGGGGGGCCACAGATACGCAGTATTTT.

The chain uses TRBV29-1 and TRBJ2-7; D gene ambiguous. The germline gives CDR1 SQVTM, CDR2 ANQGSEA. This CDR3 contains 12 residues. V lost 0 bases, J lost 3 bases, and 6 bases lay in between. CDR3 DNA: TGCAGCGTTGAAGATCTCCGCTACGAGCAGTACTTC. Translated: CSVEDLRYEQYF.

The DNA of the CDR3 is TGTGCCAGCAGTCTCTTATCGGACAGGGAACAGCCCCAGCATTTT. Translation gives CASSLLSDREQPQHF. V gene TRBV27 combines with J gene TRBJ1-5; TRBD1 matches 8 bases. CDR1 and CDR2 from the germline V gene are MNHEY and SMNVEV (reference sequence). V shed 5 bases and J 7 bases; nucleotides not matched to a gene: 10. The CDR3 sequence is 15 residues long.

The CDR3 protein is CASSARGQVNYNEQFF. The CDR3 bases are TGTGCCAGCAGCGCGAGAGGACAGGTTAACTACAATGAGCAGTTCTTC. This chain links TRBV9 with TRBJ2-1, with 7 bases matching TRBD1. CDR3 length equals 16 residues. Germline V CDR1 and CDR2: SGDLS, YYNGEE. The V segment lost 3 bases and the J segment 3 bases; nucleotides outside the gene matches: 9.

The chain employs TRBV2 and TRBJ1-4, with a tentative D call TRBD1 (6 bases). This CDR3 has 15 amino acids. Trimming removed 6 bases from V and 0 bases from J, with 11 bases in between. Germline-derived CDR1 and CDR2 are SNHLY and FYNNEI. CDR3 coding DNA: TGTGCCAGCAGCTCAGGACAGTCAACTAATGAAAAACTGTTTTTT. It yields the protein CASSSGQSTNEKLFF.

This rearrangement joins TRBV4-3 to TRBJ1-3; D possibly corresponds to TRBD1 (5 bases). Trimming pared 0 bases from V and 3 bases from J, leaving 18 bases between. Germline lookup yields CDR1 LGHNA and CDR2 YSLEER. This CDR3 is 18 amino acids long. For the CDR3, the DNA is TGCGCCAGCAGCCAAGATCTAGGACAAGGGTGGGGTGGAAACACCATATATTTT. Translating gives CASSQDLGQGWGGNTIYF.

CDR3 sequence (DNA): TGTGCCAGCAGCTTTGACGGGACAGGGCCCGAGCAGTACTTC. This translates into CASSFDGTGPEQYF. This chain uses TRBV7-2 with TRBJ2-7; 9 bases map to TRBD1. V was clipped by 3 bases and J by 6 bases; unmatched bases: 6. Germline CDR1 and CDR2: SGHTA and FQGNSA. CDR3 length equals 14 residues. Variable domain in full (rest from reference TRBV7-2 and TRBJ2-7): GAGVSQSPSNKVTEKGKDVELRCDPISGHTALYWYRQSLGQGLEFLIYFQGNSAPDKSGLPSDRFSAERTGGSVSTLTIQRTQQEDSAVYLCASSFDGTGPEQYFGPGTRLTVT.

The rearrangement links TRBV13 to TRBJ2-1; 12 bases line up with TRBD2. The CDR3 totals 16 residues. Germline V gives CDR1 PRHDT, CDR2 FYEKMQ (reference sequence). V dropped 0 bases and J dropped 6; count of bases not matched to a gene: 3. Written as DNA, the CDR3 is TGTGCCAGCAGCTTAGGTCTAGCGGGAGGGTTCAATGAGCAGTTCTTC. Encoded protein: CASSLGLAGGFNEQFF.

The chain employs TRBV30 and TRBJ2-4; D not resolved. V lost 1 base to trimming and J lost 1 base, with 17 bases between them. The CDR3 spans 17 residues. Germline CDR1 is GTSNPN and CDR2 is SVGIG (reference sequence). CDR3 nucleotide sequence: TGTGCCTGGAGTGCTACGGCCAACTTCGGGGCCAAAAACATTCAGTACTTC. Encoded protein: CAWSATANFGAKNIQYF.

This sequence joins TRBV28 and TRBJ1-5; D perhaps matches TRBD1 (5 bases). The CDR3 consists of 15 residues. Trimming cost V 3 bases and J 3 bases, with 12 bases left between them. Per the germline V gene, CDR1 is MDHEN and CDR2 is SYDVKM. The CDR3 is CASSLTAMFNQPQHF. For the CDR3, the DNA is TGTGCCAGCAGTTTGACAGCGATGTTCAATCAGCCCCAGCATTTT.

This chain uses TRBV7-2 with TRBJ1-3, with 7 bases identical to TRBD1. CDR3 size: 16 residues. Germline CDR1 and CDR2: SGHTA and FQGNSA. V lost 3 bases and J lost 4; bases outside the gene matches: 9. For the CDR3, the DNA is TGTGCCAGCAGCTTTAGGGACAGTCCGATCGGAAACACCATATATTTT. This translates into CASSFRDSPIGNTIYF. Looking up the rest from reference TRBV7-2 and TRBJ1-3 gives the full variable domain: GAGVSQSPSNKVTEKGKDVELRCDPISGHTALYWYRQSLGQGLEFLIYFQGNSAPDKSGLPSDRFSAERTGGSVSTLTIQRTQQEDSAVYLCASSFRDSPIGNTIYFGEGSWLTVV.

In the case of this clone: The junction differs from germline at one of its ends, possibly a read error. The J gene is TRBJ2-5, the V gene TRBV7-9, with D possibly TRBD2 on 6 matching bases. The CDR3 contains 14 residues. Germline CDR1 reads SEHNR; CDR2 reads FQNEAQ (reference sequence). Here the CDR3 reads CSSSGSGGEWTQYF. CDR3 nucleotides: TGTTCCAGCAGCGGTAGCGGAGGAGAGTGGACCCAGTACTTC.

V usage is TRBV27 and J usage is TRBJ2-1; a weak D match, TRBD2 (5 bases). Germline V gene lookup returns CDR1 MNHEY and CDR2 SMNVEV (reference sequence). Trimming took off 0 bases at V and 12 bases at J, with 27 bases between the two ends. This CDR3 has 18 residues. The CDR3 here is CASSLSLPRKGGFGGQFF. The CDR3 DNA is TGTGCCAGCAGTTTATCCCTTCCTCGGAAAGGAGGCTTTGGTGGGCAGTTCTTC.

The gene calls are TRBV2 and TRBJ2-2; the D gene is possibly TRBD2 (8 bases). This CDR3 comprises 20 residues. Germline V gene lookup returns CDR1 SNHLY and CDR2 FYNNEI. Deletions cut 3 bases from V and 4 bases from J, with 27 bases between. CDR3 nucleotides: TGTGCCAGCAGTGACGGCCAGGGGGTAGGGGAGCGGGAGCTCACCGGGGAGCTGTTTTTT. This translates into CASSDGQGVGERELTGELFF.

This clone came up a few times. J is TRBJ1-2 and V is TRBV4-3; D is undetermined. V dropped 4 bases and J dropped 2 bases, with 11 bases sitting between them. Per the germline V gene, CDR1 is LGHNA and CDR2 is YSLEER. The CDR3 spans 14 residues. The CDR3 DNA follows: TGCGCCAGCAGCCCGGGTTTAGGCAACTATGGCTACACCTTC. Its translation is CASSPGLGNYGYTF.

The chain recombines TRBV13 with TRBJ1-2; D is undetermined. This CDR3 contains 15 residues. Germline V gene lookup returns CDR1 PRHDT and CDR2 FYEKMQ (reference sequence). V lost 3 bases to trimming and J lost 2 bases, with 13 bases between them. CDR3 in amino acids: CASSFGGVLNYGYTF. In DNA, the CDR3 is TGTGCCAGCAGCTTCGGCGGGGTCCTAAACTATGGCTACACCTTC.

The chain links TRBV18 to TRBJ1-6, with 10 bases aligning to TRBD1. This CDR3 comprises 15 residues. Per germline, CDR1 KGHSH and CDR2 LQKENI. After removal of 4 bases from V and 7 bases from J, the junction contained 4 bases not matched to a gene. The CDR3 loop is CASSQGTGENSPLHF. The CDR3 DNA reads TGTGCCAGCTCACAAGGGACAGGGGAAAATTCACCCCTCCACTTT.

This rearrangement joins TRBV5-1 to TRBJ2-2; 8 nucleotides line up with TRBD2. CDR3 size: 15 residues. The V gene end was trimmed by 0 bases and the J gene end by 4 bases; junction bases not matched to a gene: 2. CDR1 and CDR2 (germline): SGHRS, YFSETQ. This chain's CDR3 is CASSLGAGVTGELFF. CDR3 bases: TGCGCCAGCAGCTTGGGAGCGGGGGTCACCGGGGAGCTGTTTTTT.

The chain has TRBV19 and TRBJ2-3; TRBD1 aligns across 9 bases. Germline V CDR1 and CDR2: LNHDA, SQIVND (reference sequence). This CDR3 comprises 16 residues. J lost 2 bases, V lost 5 bases, and 8 bases had no gene match. The CDR3 loop is CASSGDRVELTDTQYF. DNA for the CDR3: TGTGCCAGTAGTGGGGACAGGGTAGAGCTCACAGATACGCAGTATTTT.

This rearrangement joins TRBV30 to TRBJ2-2, with 7 bases aligning to TRBD1. After removal of 1 base from V and 2 bases from J, the junction contained 1 base not matched to a gene. CDR3 length: 14 amino acids. Per germline, CDR1 GTSNPN and CDR2 SVGIG (reference sequence). The CDR3 loop is CAWSDRGNTGELFF. The CDR3, as DNA: TGTGCCTGGAGTGACAGGGGAAACACCGGGGAGCTGTTTTTT.